Only a few counts were recorded for the clone carrying this T cell receptor (beta chain). The CDR3 covers 15 residues. The germline CDR1 and CDR2 sequences are KGHSH and LQKENI. The germline V and J ends were trimmed by 3 bases and 1 base, with 12 bases remaining between them. One entry per CDR3 protein results from TCRdb running MiXCR on the RT-PCR reads. The sample lists about 680,000 distinct CDR3 sequences, approximately 15% occurring once. The material sequenced was memory CD4+ T cells from blood. The gene calls are TRBV18 and TRBJ2-5; possibly TRBD1 or TRBD2 for D (5 bases each). This receptor was obtained from a female donor in good health, serving as a healthy control. The CDR3 spells CASSPLRGPQETQYF. The DNA of the CDR3 is TGTGCCAGCTCACCGCTGAGGGGCCCCCAAGAGACCCAGTACTTC.